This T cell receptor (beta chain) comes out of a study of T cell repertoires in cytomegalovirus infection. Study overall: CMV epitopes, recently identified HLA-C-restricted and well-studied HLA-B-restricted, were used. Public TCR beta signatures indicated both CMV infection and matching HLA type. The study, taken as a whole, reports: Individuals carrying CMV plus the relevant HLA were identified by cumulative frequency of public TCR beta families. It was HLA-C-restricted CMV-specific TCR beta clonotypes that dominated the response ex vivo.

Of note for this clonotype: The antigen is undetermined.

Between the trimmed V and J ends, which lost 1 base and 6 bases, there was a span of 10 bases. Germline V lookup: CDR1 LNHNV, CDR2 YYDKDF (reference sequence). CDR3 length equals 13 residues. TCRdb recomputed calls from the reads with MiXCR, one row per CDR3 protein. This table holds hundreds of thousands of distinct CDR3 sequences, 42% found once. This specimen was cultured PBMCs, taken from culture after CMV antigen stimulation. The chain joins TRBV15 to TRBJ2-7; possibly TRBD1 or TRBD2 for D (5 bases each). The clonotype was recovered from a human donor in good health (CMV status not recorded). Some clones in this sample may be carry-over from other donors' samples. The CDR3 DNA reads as TGTGCCACCAGCAGAGTGCCGGGGCGCGAGCAGTACTTC. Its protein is CATSRVPGREQYF.